One sample yielded the 31 T cell receptor beta chains listed below, sequenced in a study of blood T cell repertoires in COVID-19. Generated by immunoSEQ multiplex PCR, the TCRdb table keeps only in-frame clones and is missing some. In the table there are under 200,000 clones, 80% to 90% of which are singletons. Material: peripheral blood. All receptors come from a man aged 60 to 69 with acute or convalescent COVID-19.

The chain combines TRBV3-1 (or the pseudogene TRBV3-2) with TRBJ2-5; 7 bases are shared with TRBD2. Germline-derived CDR1 and CDR2 are LGHDT and YNNKEL (reference sequence). CDR3 size: 15 residues. V trimming: 6 bases; J trimming: 2 bases; junction bases outside the gene matches: 9. The CDR3 loop reads CASSSAGVVQETQYF. CDR3 DNA sequence: TGTGCCAGCAGTAGTGCGGGAGTTGTTCAAGAGACCCAGTACTTC.

The V call is TRBV3-1 (or the pseudogene TRBV3-2), the J call TRBJ2-1; 10 bases match TRBD2. Germline V CDR1 and CDR2: LGHDT, YNNKEL (reference sequence). The V gene end was trimmed by 0 bases and the J gene end by 0 bases; junction bases not matched to a gene: 14. The CDR3 consists of 21 residues. CDR3 amino acids: CASSQDLDLASGRNSYNEQFF. The CDR3 region has the DNA TGTGCCAGCAGCCAAGATCTCGATTTGGCTAGCGGGAGAAACTCCTACAATGAGCAGTTCTTC.

V gene TRBV7-9 combines with J gene TRBJ1-5; 9 bases line up with TRBD1. There are 18 residues in the CDR3. Germline V gene sequence: CDR1 SEHNR, CDR2 FQNEAQ (reference sequence). J lost 9 bases, V lost 1 base, and 16 bases had no gene match. The CDR3 loop reads CASSLVDRGPPNQRPQHF. The CDR3 DNA reads TGTGCCAGCAGCTTAGTGGACAGGGGTCCGCCTAATCAGCGGCCCCAGCATTTT.

V and J are TRBV2 and TRBJ2-6; the D is unclear. Trimming took 7 bases from V and 0 from J, leaving 7 bases between them. Per the germline V gene, CDR1 is SNHLY and CDR2 is FYNNEI. The CDR3 spans 14 residues. Written as DNA, the CDR3 is TGTGCCAGCAACCCCAGCTCTGGGGCCAACGTCCTGACTTTC. As protein: CASNPSSGANVLTF.

The chain links TRBV27 to TRBJ2-1; D may be TRBD1 (6 bases). CDR1 MNHEY and CDR2 SMNVEV come from the germline V gene (reference sequence). The CDR3 sequence is 15 residues long. V was pared by 5 bases and J by 2 bases, with 13 bases between. DNA for the CDR3: TGTGCCAGCAGTAGAAGGGGGACAACCTACAATGAGCAGTTCTTC. Amino acid sequence: CASSRRGTTYNEQFF.

The chain recombines TRBV3-1 (or the pseudogene TRBV3-2) with TRBJ1-4, with a tentative D call TRBD1 (6 bases). V lost 4 bases to trimming and J lost 9 bases, with 15 bases between them. This CDR3 contains 14 residues. Germline values: CDR1 LGHDT, CDR2 YNNKEL (reference sequence). The CDR3 sequence is CASSPTGGTKKLFF. CDR3 DNA: TGTGCCAGCAGCCCGACAGGTGGGACGAAAAAACTGTTTTTT.

This chain joins TRBV6-5 and TRBJ1-4, with D possibly matching TRBD1 (6 bases). The CDR3 has 14 residues. From germline, CDR1 is MNHEY and CDR2 SVGAGI. Trimming left V 6 bases short and J 9 bases short, with 17 bases between. The chain's CDR3 is CASSNTGSRKKLFF. CDR3 coding DNA: TGTGCCAGCAGCAACACAGGGTCTCGGAAAAAACTGTTTTTT.

This clone appeared a few times. V is TRBV29-1 and J is TRBJ2-3; 10 nucleotides match TRBD2. CDR3 length equals 15 residues. Germline CDR1 reads SQVTM; CDR2 reads ANQGSEA. The ends lost 6 bases at V and 0 bases at J; junction bases unmatched: 6. In DNA form, the CDR3 reads TGCAGCGTGGAGAAGACTAGCGGGAGCACAGATACGCAGTATTTT. Protein product: CSVEKTSGSTDTQYF.

In this sample, this clone turned up a few times. This CDR3 is CASSFQGVGYGYTF. As DNA, the CDR3 is TGTGCCAGCAGCTTCCAGGGGGTTGGCTATGGCTACACCTTC. The V gene is TRBV5-8, the J gene TRBJ1-2; 7 bases agree with TRBD1. With V trimmed by 2 bases and J by 4 bases, 5 bases remained unmatched. Per the germline V gene, CDR1 is SGHTS and CDR2 is YDEGEE. The CDR3 extends over 14 amino acids.

This sequence joins TRBV28 and TRBJ1-2; no clear D. Trimming took off 8 bases at V and 8 bases at J, with 18 bases between the two ends. The length of the CDR3 is 13 residues. In germline, CDR1 is MDHEN, CDR2 SYDVKM. The CDR3 bases are TGTGCCAGCCAAAGAACGAGGATCCAGGGCTACACCTTC. Translating gives CASQRTRIQGYTF.

The rearrangement joins TRBV10-1 to TRBJ1-4; maybe TRBD1 (5 bases). The CDR3 runs to 13 residues. The V gene lost 3 bases and the J gene lost 10 bases, with 12 bases spanning the gap. The germline V gene has CDR1 WNHNN and CDR2 SYGVQD (reference sequence). In DNA, the CDR3 is TGCGCCAGCAGTGACTTGGACAACGGAAAACTGTTTTTT. This translates into CASSDLDNGKLFF.

This rearrangement joins TRBV5-1 to TRBJ2-3, with D possibly TRBD1 on 6 matching bases. Germline V lookup: CDR1 SGHRS, CDR2 YFSETQ. CDR3 length: 14 residues. Trimming pared 0 bases from V and 5 bases from J, leaving 10 bases between. For the CDR3, the DNA is TGCGCCAGCAGCTTGGATGAAGGGGGAGATACGCAGTATTTT. This codes for CASSLDEGGDTQYF.

The sample holds one count of this clone. The chain joins TRBV18 to TRBJ1-4; the D gene is possibly TRBD1 (5 bases). V was clipped by 8 bases and J by 7 bases, with 14 bases between them. The V gene's germline CDR1 is KGHSH and CDR2 LQKENI. The CDR3 runs 13 residues. CDR3 amino acids: CASDRGIGEKLFF. The CDR3 DNA follows: TGTGCCAGCGACCGGGGGATCGGTGAAAAACTGTTTTTT.

The rearrangement joins TRBV28 to TRBJ2-1; TRBD2 matches 14 bases. The CDR3 is 16 residues long. V shed 2 bases and J 10 bases; nucleotides not matched to a gene: 7. From germline, CDR1 is MDHEN and CDR2 SYDVKM. The CDR3 region is CASSLRGLAGVWEQFF. The DNA for the CDR3 is TGTGCCAGCAGTTTAAGGGGACTAGCGGGAGTATGGGAGCAGTTCTTC.

This clone has a single count. V usage is TRBV7-9 and J usage is TRBJ1-5; TRBD1 is a possible D gene (5 bases). The CDR3 extends over 12 amino acids. The germline V and J ends were trimmed by 4 bases and 8 bases, with 9 bases remaining between them. From germline, CDR1 is SEHNR and CDR2 FQNEAQ (reference sequence). CDR3 sequence reads: CASSYTGEPQHF. In DNA form, the CDR3 reads TGTGCCAGCAGCTATACAGGAGAGCCCCAGCATTTT.

This chain connects TRBV5-1 to TRBJ1-2; the D gene is possibly TRBD1 (5 bases). Trimming took 1 base from V and 4 from J, leaving 23 bases between them. This CDR3 is built from 18 residues. From germline, CDR1 is SGHRS and CDR2 YFSETQ. CDR3 in DNA: TGCGCCAGCAGCTTGACCCCACGGGGGGGTGCCCAGGGCTATGGCTACACCTTC. It translates to CASSLTPRGGAQGYGYTF.

The CDR3 sequence is CASSARRGSGGVYEQFF. CDR3 DNA sequence: TGCGCCAGCAGTGCTAGACGAGGTAGCGGGGGGGTCTATGAGCAGTTCTTC. The J gene is TRBJ2-1, the V gene TRBV10-1; the match to TRBD2 covers 11 bases. V was pared by 4 bases and J by 8 bases, with 13 bases of the junction left unmatched. This CDR3 spans 17 amino acids. Germline-derived CDR1 and CDR2 are WNHNN and SYGVQD (reference sequence).

The chain carries TRBV18 and TRBJ2-5; D is undetermined. Trimming took 2 bases from V and 4 from J, leaving 11 bases between them. Looked up from germline, CDR1 is KGHSH and CDR2 is LQKENI. The CDR3 loop spans 14 amino acids. CDR3 nucleotides: TGTGCCAGCTCACCAACGGGTGATCGAGAGACCCAGTACTTC. Protein sequence: CASSPTGDRETQYF.

This clone was counted a few times. The chain combines TRBV6-6 with TRBJ2-7; 12 positions agree with TRBD2. CDR3 length: 18 amino acids. The V gene end was trimmed by 5 bases and the J gene end by 5 bases; junction bases not matched to a gene: 16. The germline CDR1 and CDR2 sequences are MNHNY and SVGAGI (reference sequence). CDR3 DNA sequence: TGTGCCAGCAGTCGACGGACTAGCGGGATTATAGTTGTTGACGAGCAGTACTTC. It specifies CASSRRTSGIIVVDEQYF.

This chain connects TRBV6-5 to TRBJ2-5; TRBD2 might be the D (6 bases). Deletions cut 2 bases from V and 3 bases from J, with 16 bases between. This CDR3 comprises 16 residues. Germline loops: CDR1 MNHEY, CDR2 SVGAGI. The CDR3 region is CASSYPSGTDEETQYF. CDR3 in DNA: TGTGCCAGCAGTTACCCCTCCGGGACTGACGAAGAGACCCAGTACTTC.

CDR3 nucleotide sequence: TGCGCCAGCAGCTTTTTAACAGGGTCGAACACCGGGGAGCTGTTTTTT. It yields the protein CASSFLTGSNTGELFF. The chain is built from TRBV5-1 and TRBJ2-2; a weak D match, TRBD1 (6 bases). Germline V CDR1 and CDR2: SGHRS, YFSETQ. The V gene lost 2 bases and the J gene lost 0 bases, with 11 bases spanning the gap. The CDR3 consists of 16 residues. Based on the CDR3 plus reference TRBV5-1 and TRBJ2-2, the full variable domain is KAGVTQTPRYLIKTRGQQVTLSCSPISGHRSVSWYQQTPGQGLQFLFEYFSETQRNKGNFPGRFSGRQFSNSRSEMNVSTLELGDSALYLCASSFLTGSNTGELFFGEGSRLTVL.

The chain links TRBV5-1 to TRBJ1-4, with D possibly being TRBD1 (6 bases). The CDR3 extends over 15 amino acids. Per the germline V gene, CDR1 is SGHRS and CDR2 is YFSETQ. V dropped 4 bases and J dropped 6 bases, with 16 bases sitting between them. The CDR3, as DNA: TGCGCCAGCAGCCTCACAGGGACTAGAGATGAAAAACTGTTTTTT. Translation gives CASSLTGTRDEKLFF.

This chain joins TRBV28 and TRBJ2-6, with TRBD2 matching 8 bases. CDR3 length: 17 residues. Germline V gene sequence: CDR1 MDHEN, CDR2 SYDVKM. The trim removed 4 bases at V and 0 bases at J, leaving 5 bases unmatched. The CDR3 region is CASSWVAGNSGANVLTF. The DNA for the CDR3 is TGTGCCAGCAGTTGGGTAGCGGGAAACTCTGGGGCCAACGTCCTGACTTTC.

This clone was seen a few times. The CDR3, as DNA: TGTGCCAGCAGTTTCCCGGGACTAGCGGGAGTCACCTACAATGAGCAGTTCTTC. This codes for CASSFPGLAGVTYNEQFF. V and J are TRBV28 and TRBJ2-1; 14 bases are shared with TRBD2. Germline trimming cut 3 bases from V and 2 bases from J; bases unmatched to any gene: 6. CDR3 length: 18 amino acids. Germline V CDR1 and CDR2: MDHEN, SYDVKM.

V usage is TRBV6-4 and J usage is TRBJ1-2; 12 nucleotides agree with TRBD1. With V trimmed by 6 bases and J by 7 bases, 6 bases remained unmatched. In germline, CDR1 is MRHNA, CDR2 SNTAGT. This CDR3 has 14 amino acids. CDR3 nucleotide sequence: TGTGCCAGCAGCGGGACAGGGGGCGCAGGTGGCTACACCTTC. This gives the protein CASSGTGGAGGYTF.

This clone showed up just a few times. The chain employs TRBV6-5 and TRBJ2-3, with D perhaps matching TRBD2 (6 bases). CDR3 length equals 15 residues. Germline V CDR1 and CDR2: MNHEY, SVGAGI. The ends were cut back, 6 bases at V and 1 base at J, with 14 bases in the middle. CDR3 DNA: TGTGCCAGCAGGGACCGGGGGTTCGGCACAGATACGCAGTATTTT. It encodes CASRDRGFGTDTQYF.

This chain uses TRBV7-9 with TRBJ2-7; D is perhaps TRBD1 (6 bases). Trimming cost V 4 bases and J 0 bases, with 13 bases left between them. CDR1 is SEHNR, CDR2 FQNEAQ, per germline (reference sequence). This CDR3 has 15 amino acids. The CDR3 region is CASSSARTDSYEQYF. CDR3 nucleotide sequence: TGTGCCAGCAGCTCCGCCCGGACAGACTCCTACGAGCAGTACTTC.

This clone was counted between two and nine times. The chain is built from TRBV14 and TRBJ2-3; maybe TRBD2 (6 bases). The CDR3 has 13 residues. The V end was cut by 6 bases, the J end by 7 bases, with 14 bases between. The germline CDR1 and CDR2 sequences are SGHDN and FVKESK. CDR3 nucleotide sequence: TGTGCCAGCAGGTCCGGGGGTACTTATACGCAGTATTTT. Translation: CASRSGGTYTQYF.

This chain links TRBV30 with TRBJ2-7; D is undetermined. This CDR3 is built from 15 residues. CDR1 and CDR2 from the germline V gene are GTSNPN and SVGIG (reference sequence). V dropped 2 bases and J dropped 0 bases, with 14 bases sitting between them. CDR3 in amino acids: CAWSLDGVSSYEQYF. The CDR3, as DNA: TGTGCCTGGAGTCTAGACGGAGTTAGCTCCTACGAGCAGTACTTC.

J is TRBJ2-3 and V is TRBV15; 9 bases line up with TRBD2. The V and J ends lost 1 base and 8 bases, in that order; junction bases with no gene match: 4. The CDR3 has 14 residues. Germline V gene lookup returns CDR1 LNHNV and CDR2 YYDKDF (reference sequence). The CDR3 reads CATSRVAGGGTQYF. DNA of the CDR3: TGTGCCACCAGCAGAGTTGCGGGAGGGGGTACGCAGTATTTT.

This clone was recorded a few times. The junction differs from germline at one of its ends, possibly a read error. The rearrangement joins TRBV28 to TRBJ1-2, with D hard to call. This CDR3 is 9 amino acids long. Germline CDR1 reads MDHEN; CDR2 reads SYDVKM. In DNA, the CDR3 is TGTGCCAGCAGTCCCGGGAATCACTTC. Its translation is CASSPGNHF.